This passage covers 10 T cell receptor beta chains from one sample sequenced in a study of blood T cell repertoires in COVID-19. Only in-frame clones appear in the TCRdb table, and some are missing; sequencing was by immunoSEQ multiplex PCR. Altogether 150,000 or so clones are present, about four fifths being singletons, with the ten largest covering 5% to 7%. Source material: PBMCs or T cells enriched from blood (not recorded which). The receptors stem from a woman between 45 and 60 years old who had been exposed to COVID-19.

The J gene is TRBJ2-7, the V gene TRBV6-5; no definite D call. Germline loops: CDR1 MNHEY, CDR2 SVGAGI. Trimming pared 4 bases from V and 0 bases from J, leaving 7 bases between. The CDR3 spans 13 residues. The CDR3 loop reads CASSSMSSYEQYF. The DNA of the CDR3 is TGTGCCAGCAGTTCTATGAGCTCCTACGAGCAGTACTTC.

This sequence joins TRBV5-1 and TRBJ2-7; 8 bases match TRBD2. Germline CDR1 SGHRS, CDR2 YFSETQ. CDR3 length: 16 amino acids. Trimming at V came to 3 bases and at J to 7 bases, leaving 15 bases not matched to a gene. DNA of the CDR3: TGCGCCAGCAGCTCAGTTGCCGGGGGGGCTCGAGGAGAGCAGTACTTC. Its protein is CASSSVAGGARGEQYF.

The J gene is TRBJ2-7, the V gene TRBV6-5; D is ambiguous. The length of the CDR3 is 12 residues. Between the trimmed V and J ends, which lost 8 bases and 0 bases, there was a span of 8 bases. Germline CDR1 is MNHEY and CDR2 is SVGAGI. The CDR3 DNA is TGTGCCAGCGGTCAGCGCTCCTACGAGCAGTACTTC. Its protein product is CASGQRSYEQYF.

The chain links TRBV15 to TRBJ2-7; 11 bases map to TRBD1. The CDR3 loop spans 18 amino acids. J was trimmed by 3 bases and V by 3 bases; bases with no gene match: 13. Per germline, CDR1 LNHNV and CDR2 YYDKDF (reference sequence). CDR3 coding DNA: TGTGCCACCAGCAGCAGTAGGACAGGGGGCGGGGGCATCTACGAGCAGTACTTC. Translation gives CATSSSRTGGGGIYEQYF. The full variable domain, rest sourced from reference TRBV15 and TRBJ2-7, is DAMVIQNPRYQVTQFGKPVTLSCSQTLNHNVMYWYQQKSSQAPKLLFHYYDKDFNNEADTPDNFQSRRPNTSFCFLDIRSPGLGDTAMYLCATSSSRTGGGGIYEQYFGPGTRLTVT.

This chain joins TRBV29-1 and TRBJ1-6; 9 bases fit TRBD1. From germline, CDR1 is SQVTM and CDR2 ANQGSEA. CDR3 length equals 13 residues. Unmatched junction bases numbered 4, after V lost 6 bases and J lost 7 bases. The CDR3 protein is CSVKTGGNSPLHF. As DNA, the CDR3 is TGCAGCGTCAAGACAGGGGGGAATTCACCCCTCCACTTT.

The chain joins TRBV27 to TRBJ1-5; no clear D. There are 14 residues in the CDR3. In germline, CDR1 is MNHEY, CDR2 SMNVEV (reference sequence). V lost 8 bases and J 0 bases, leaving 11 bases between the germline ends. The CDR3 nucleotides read TGTGCCAGCGGCTCGCCTTATAGCAATCAGCCCCAGCATTTT. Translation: CASGSPYSNQPQHF.

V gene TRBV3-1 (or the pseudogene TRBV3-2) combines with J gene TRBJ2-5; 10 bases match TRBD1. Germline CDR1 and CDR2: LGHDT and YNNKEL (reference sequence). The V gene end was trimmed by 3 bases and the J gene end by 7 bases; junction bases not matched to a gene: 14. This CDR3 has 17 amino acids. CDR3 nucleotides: TGTGCCAGCAGCCACCAAAGACAGGGGGCGGAGTTACGGACCCAGTACTTC. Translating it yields CASSHQRQGAELRTQYF.

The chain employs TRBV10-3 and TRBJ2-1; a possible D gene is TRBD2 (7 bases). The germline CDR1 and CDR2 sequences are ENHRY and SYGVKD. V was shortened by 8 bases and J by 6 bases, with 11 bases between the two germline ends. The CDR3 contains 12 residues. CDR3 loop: CAIGGASNEQFF. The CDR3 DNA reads TGTGCCATCGGGGGGGCTAGCAATGAGCAGTTCTTC.

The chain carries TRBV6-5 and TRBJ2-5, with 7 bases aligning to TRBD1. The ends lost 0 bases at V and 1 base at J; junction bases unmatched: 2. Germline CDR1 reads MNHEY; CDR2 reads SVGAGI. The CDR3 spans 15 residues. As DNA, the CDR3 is TGTGCCAGCAGTTACTCGACAGGGCTCCAAGAGACCCAGTACTTC. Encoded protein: CASSYSTGLQETQYF.

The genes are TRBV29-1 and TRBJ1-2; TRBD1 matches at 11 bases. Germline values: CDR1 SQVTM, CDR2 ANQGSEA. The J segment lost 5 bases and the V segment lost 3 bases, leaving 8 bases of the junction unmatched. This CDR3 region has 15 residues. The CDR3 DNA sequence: TGCAGCGTTGACCTTGGACAGGGGGCATGGTATGGCTACACCTTC. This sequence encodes CSVDLGQGAWYGYTF.